These 30 T cell receptor beta chains were all obtained from the same sample, sequenced in a study of T cells in Graves' hyperthyroidism and ophthalmopathy. What was amplified from RNA transcripts were TCR beta CDR3 regions. The HTBI primer set drove a first-round RT-PCR of the TCR CDR3. TCRdb analysed the multiplex PCR reads with MiXCR anew, one entry per CDR3 protein. The sample consists of around 490,000 distinct CDR3 sequences, 15% to 20% of them appearing once. Sample: blood. The receptors were sampled from a middle-aged man with Graves' ophthalmopathy.

The chain employs TRBV7-9 and TRBJ2-5; D could derive from TRBD1 or TRBD2 (7 bases each). Looked up from germline, CDR1 is SEHNR and CDR2 is FQNEAQ (reference sequence). CDR3 size: 16 residues. With 4 bases removed from V and 2 bases from J, the gap between germline ends came to 17 bases. The CDR3 region is CASSSDGRGRQETQYF. The CDR3 region has the DNA TGTGCCAGCAGCTCCGATGGGAGGGGGCGGCAAGAGACCCAGTACTTC.

This clonotype showed up many times. V usage is TRBV7-2 and J usage is TRBJ2-1; D is possibly TRBD1 or TRBD2 (6 bases each). The CDR3 is 14 residues long. Germline values: CDR1 SGHTA, CDR2 FQGNSA. Trimming stripped 3 bases from V and 7 bases from J, with 13 bases between. CDR3 amino acids: CASSFSRGVNEQFF. The CDR3 DNA follows: TGTGCCAGCAGCTTTTCTAGGGGGGTTAATGAGCAGTTCTTC.

There are a few counts of this clonotype. The V call is TRBV3-1, the J call TRBJ1-3; 12 bases agree with TRBD1. This CDR3 has 18 amino acids. V was pared by 4 bases and J by 3 bases, with 10 bases of the junction left unmatched. Germline CDR1 is LGHDT and CDR2 is YNNKEL (reference sequence). Written as DNA, the CDR3 is TGTGCCAGCAGCCGAGACCGGGACAGGGGGCTGTTTGGAAACACCATATATTTT. It is translated as CASSRDRDRGLFGNTIYF.

The chain links TRBV28 to TRBJ2-7; D not certain. Looked up from germline, CDR1 is MDHEN and CDR2 is SYDVKM. Trimming removed 3 bases from V and 6 bases from J, with 15 bases in between. The CDR3 length is 14 residues. CDR3 in amino acids: CASSLAFIKVEQYF. CDR3 DNA sequence: TGTGCCAGCAGTTTGGCTTTTATCAAGGTCGAGCAGTACTTC. Combining the CDR3 with reference TRBV28 and TRBJ2-7 gives the whole variable domain DVKVTQSSRYLVKRTGEKVFLECVQDMDHENMFWYRQDPGLGLRLIYFSYDVKMKEKGDIPEGYSVSREKKERFSLILESASTNQTSMYLCASSLAFIKVEQYFGPGTRLTVT.

The gene calls are TRBV6-2 or TRBV6-3 and TRBJ2-4, with D maybe TRBD1 (8 bases). From germline, CDR1 is MNHEY and CDR2 SVGEGT. V lost 6 bases to trimming and J lost 7 bases, with 16 bases between them. CDR3 length: 14 amino acids. CDR3 DNA sequence: TGTGCCAGCAGCCTAGGACAGGGAGGGAACATTCAGTACTTC. Translating gives CASSLGQGGNIQYF.

This chain connects TRBV6-2 or TRBV6-3 to TRBJ2-7; possibly TRBD1 or TRBD2 for D (5 bases each). CDR3 length equals 17 residues. Germline CDR1 MNHEY, CDR2 SVGEGT. Trimming took off 0 bases at V and 3 bases at J, with 18 bases between the two ends. This CDR3 reads CASSYSRGPKLFYEQYF. CDR3 nucleotide sequence: TGTGCCAGCAGTTACTCGAGGGGTCCAAAGCTCTTCTACGAGCAGTACTTC.

V is TRBV20-1 and J is TRBJ1-5; tentatively, D is TRBD1 (5 bases). The CDR3 is 13 residues long. Germline CDR1 is DFQATT and CDR2 is SNEGSKA (reference sequence). V was cut by 5 bases and J by 7 bases, with 15 bases left in between. The CDR3 sequence is CSAQEGAGQPQHF. The DNA for the CDR3 is TGCAGTGCTCAAGAAGGGGCTGGGCAGCCCCAGCATTTT.

This clonotype has just a few counts. The rearrangement uses TRBV2 and TRBJ2-6; no firm D call. The CDR3 contains 16 residues. CDR1 SNHLY and CDR2 FYNNEI come from the germline V gene. Trimming stripped 0 bases from V and 10 bases from J, with 16 bases between. The CDR3 spells CASSEARTLTGNVLTF. The DNA of the CDR3 is TGTGCCAGCAGTGAAGCGCGGACCCTTACTGGAAACGTCCTGACTTTC.

This clonotype has a handful of counts. The chain links TRBV19 to TRBJ1-2; D is ambiguous. V gave up 1 base and J gave up 10 bases, with 10 bases separating them. The CDR3 spans 12 residues. Germline V gives CDR1 LNHDA, CDR2 SQIVND (reference sequence). CDR3: CASSIGDGVYTF. The CDR3 DNA reads as TGTGCCAGTAGTATAGGGGATGGGGTCTACACCTTC.

This clonotype occurred many times. This chain joins TRBV5-5 and TRBJ2-7; TRBD1 or TRBD2 may be the D gene (5 bases each). Germline loops: CDR1 SGHKS, CDR2 YYEKEE (reference sequence). CDR3 size: 16 residues. V was trimmed by 0 bases and J by 1 base, leaving 14 bases between them. The CDR3 here is CASSLDVLGASYEQYF. The CDR3 nucleotides are TGTGCCAGCAGCTTGGATGTACTAGGGGCGTCCTACGAGCAGTACTTC. Based on the CDR3 plus reference TRBV5-5 and TRBJ2-7, the full variable domain is DAGVTQSPTHLIKTRGQQVTLRCSPISGHKSVSWYQQVLGQGPQFIFQYYEKEERGRGNFPDRFSARQFPNYSSELNVNALLLGDSALYLCASSLDVLGASYEQYFGPGTRLTVT.

The chain joins TRBV7-9 to TRBJ1-2; no definite D call. Germline CDR1 SEHNR, CDR2 FQNEAQ (reference sequence). CDR3 length equals 13 residues. Deletions cut 1 base from V and 7 bases from J, with 10 bases between. CDR3 sequence (DNA): TGTGCCAGCAGCTTAGGAGGGCCTGTTGGCTACACCTTC. Residues: CASSLGGPVGYTF.

This clonotype was found many times. This chain uses TRBV11-2 with TRBJ2-1; D is unresolved. The V gene lost 2 bases and the J gene lost 0 bases, with 8 bases spanning the gap. Germline CDR1 SGHAT, CDR2 FQNNGV. CDR3 length: 15 amino acids. The chain's CDR3 is CASSLHHHSYNEQFF. In DNA form, the CDR3 reads TGTGCCAGCAGCTTACACCACCACTCCTACAATGAGCAGTTCTTC.

The chain has TRBV10-3 and TRBJ2-2; the D is unclear. This CDR3 is built from 13 residues. The ends were cut back, 0 bases at V and 7 bases at J, with 6 bases in the middle. Per germline, CDR1 ENHRY and CDR2 SYGVKD. CDR3 DNA: TGTGCCATCAGTGAGTCGAAGGTCGGGGAGCTGTTTTTT. Protein sequence: CAISESKVGELFF.

This clonotype was observed many times. This chain connects TRBV18 to TRBJ1-1, with D uncertain. CDR1 and CDR2 (germline): KGHSH, LQKENI. This CDR3 has 16 residues. Trimming cost V 4 bases and J 1 base, with 16 bases left between them. CDR3 amino acids: CASSQSERVSNTEAFF. The CDR3 DNA reads TGTGCCAGCTCACAGTCCGAGCGGGTCTCGAACACTGAAGCTTTCTTT.

This clonotype showed up just a few times. The chain combines TRBV5-1 with TRBJ1-2; D not resolved. The CDR3 sequence is 12 residues long. V lost 0 bases and J 7 bases, leaving 7 bases between the germline ends. Germline values: CDR1 SGHRS, CDR2 YFSETQ. The CDR3 sequence is CASSLDIGGYTF. CDR3 coding DNA: TGCGCCAGCAGCTTGGACATTGGTGGCTACACCTTC.

The sample holds many counts of this clonotype. The CDR3 here is CSADSLGLAGGRYF. CDR3 nucleotide sequence: TGCAGTGCTGACTCGCTGGGACTAGCGGGGGGCCGGTACTTC. The J gene is TRBJ2-5, the V gene TRBV20-1; 15 nucleotides match TRBD2. The V gene end was trimmed by 5 bases and the J gene end by 13 bases; junction bases not matched to a gene: 11. In germline, CDR1 is DFQATT, CDR2 SNEGSKA (reference sequence). The CDR3 loop spans 14 amino acids.

The gene calls are TRBV11-2 and TRBJ2-5, with 12 bases identical to TRBD2. The CDR3 covers 18 residues. Germline loops: CDR1 SGHAT, CDR2 FQNNGV. J was trimmed by 5 bases and V by 5 bases; bases with no gene match: 15. The CDR3 spells CASSPLGLAGGPWETQYF. CDR3 DNA sequence: TGTGCCAGCAGCCCACTGGGGCTAGCGGGAGGGCCATGGGAGACCCAGTACTTC.

V is TRBV20-1 and J is TRBJ2-5; 10 bases agree with TRBD2. After removal of 5 bases from V and 2 bases from J, the junction contained 2 bases not matched to a gene. In germline, CDR1 is DFQATT, CDR2 SNEGSKA (reference sequence). The CDR3 is 13 residues long. The CDR3 region has the DNA TGCAGTGCTCAGCGGGAGGGGCAAGAGACCCAGTACTTC. It yields the protein CSAQREGQETQYF.

This clonotype was seen a few times. This chain connects TRBV20-1 to TRBJ2-7; 9 bases fit TRBD1. This CDR3 contains 14 residues. CDR1 DFQATT and CDR2 SNEGSKA come from the germline V gene (reference sequence). V was pared by 6 bases and J by 4 bases, with 10 bases of the junction left unmatched. In nucleotides, the CDR3 is TGCAGTGCCGATCCGGGACAGGGCAGGTACGAGCAGTACTTC. Its protein product is CSADPGQGRYEQYF.

The J gene is TRBJ2-2, the V gene TRBV29-1; D may be TRBD1 (6 bases). Trimming stripped 6 bases from V and 1 base from J, with 15 bases between. The CDR3 consists of 15 residues. The germline V gene has CDR1 SQVTM and CDR2 ANQGSEA. The CDR3 coding sequence is TGCAGCGTACGCAACAGGGAATTGAACACCGGGGAGCTGTTTTTT. It is translated as CSVRNRELNTGELFF.

This clonotype was counted between two and nine times. The V and J genes are TRBV9 and TRBJ1-4; TRBD1 might be the D (5 bases). CDR3 length: 16 amino acids. Trimming left V 4 bases short and J 7 bases short, with 20 bases between. The germline V gene has CDR1 SGDLS and CDR2 YYNGEE. The CDR3: CASSSQGNGRGEKLFF. The DNA for the CDR3 is TGTGCCAGCAGCTCGCAGGGAAACGGACGGGGTGAAAAACTGTTTTTT.

A note on this clonotype: A read error may produce the germline difference seen at one junction end. The chain has TRBV6-1 and TRBJ2-1, with 8 bases fitting TRBD2. Per germline, CDR1 MNHNS and CDR2 SASEGT. The CDR3 covers 19 residues. CDR3 loop: CASSESMGGRIYPYNERFF. The CDR3 DNA is TGTGCCAGCAGTGAAAGTATGGGCGGGAGGATCTACCCCTACAATGAGCGGTTCTTC.

Ten or more counts support this clonotype. The V call is TRBV6-1, the J call TRBJ2-1; TRBD2 matches 11 bases. V was pared by 5 bases and J by 5 bases, with 17 bases of the junction left unmatched. CDR1 MNHNS and CDR2 SASEGT come from the germline V gene. The CDR3 contains 19 residues. The CDR3 is CASSRGQGIAGGRNNEQFF. CDR3 sequence (DNA): TGTGCCAGCAGTCGGGGACAGGGTATAGCGGGGGGGCGGAACAATGAGCAGTTCTTC.

This clonotype was counted ten times or more. The V gene is TRBV5-1, the J gene TRBJ2-1, with 9 bases identical to TRBD1. Germline CDR1 and CDR2: SGHRS and YFSETQ. The CDR3 consists of 15 residues. The ends lost 6 bases at V and 8 bases at J; junction bases unmatched: 12. CDR3 nucleotide sequence: TGCGCCAGCACCGGGGGACAGGGTATTGTGGATGAGCAGTTCTTC. Protein: CASTGGQGIVDEQFF.

This clonotype appeared many times. This chain connects TRBV2 to TRBJ2-3; no firm D call. The length of the CDR3 is 13 residues. The germline V and J ends were trimmed by 3 bases and 2 bases, with 6 bases remaining between them. Germline CDR1 is SNHLY and CDR2 is FYNNEI. The CDR3: CASSEVLTDTQYF. CDR3 bases: TGTGCCAGCAGTGAGGTCCTCACAGATACGCAGTATTTT. Complete variable domain (other parts from reference TRBV2 and TRBJ2-3): EPEVTQTPSHQVTQMGQEVILRCVPISNHLYFYWYRQILGQKVEFLVSFYNNEISEKSEIFDDQFSVERPDGSNFTLKIRSTKLEDSAMYFCASSEVLTDTQYFGPGTRLTVL.

This clonotype was recorded at least ten times. This chain links TRBV7-2 with TRBJ2-5; D is perhaps TRBD1 (6 bases). In germline, CDR1 is SGHTA, CDR2 FQGNSA. Trimming removed 8 bases at V and 2 bases at J, with 9 bases between. The CDR3 has 12 amino acids. The DNA of the CDR3 is TGTGCCAGCGGACAGCCGCAAGAGACCCAGTACTTC. Its translation: CASGQPQETQYF.

The table lists this clonotype with many counts. The chain is built from TRBV20-1 and TRBJ2-3, with D possibly TRBD1 on 6 matching bases. The V gene lost 5 bases and the J gene lost 0 bases, with 9 bases spanning the gap. In germline, CDR1 is DFQATT, CDR2 SNEGSKA (reference sequence). The CDR3 is made up of 13 amino acids. The CDR3 loop is CSAGGPSTDTQYF. The CDR3 nucleotides are TGCAGTGCTGGGGGCCCAAGCACAGATACGCAGTATTTT.

The sample holds many counts of this clonotype. V gene TRBV30 combines with J gene TRBJ1-2, with a weak D call TRBD1 (6 bases). Germline lookup yields CDR1 GTSNPN and CDR2 SVGIG (reference sequence). V lost 3 bases and J 4 bases, leaving 12 bases between the germline ends. The CDR3 is 13 residues long. This CDR3 is CAWSHRVGYGYTF. For the CDR3, the DNA is TGTGCCTGGAGCCACAGGGTTGGCTATGGCTACACCTTC.

This clonotype was seen a handful of times. The genes are TRBV5-1 and TRBJ2-3; maybe TRBD1 (5 bases). The CDR3 is 14 residues long. Looked up from germline, CDR1 is SGHRS and CDR2 is YFSETQ. V was trimmed by 3 bases and J by 6 bases, leaving 14 bases between them. The CDR3 loop is CASSSTGYPDTQYF. As DNA, the CDR3 is TGCGCCAGCAGCTCAACAGGCTACCCCGATACGCAGTATTTT.

In its sample, this clonotype was seen many times. The J gene is TRBJ1-4, the V gene TRBV3-1; no firm D call. The V end lost 4 bases, the J end lost 2 bases, and 11 bases lay between the germline ends. The CDR3 is 15 residues long. From germline, CDR1 is LGHDT and CDR2 YNNKEL (reference sequence). CDR3 DNA sequence: TGTGCCAGCAGCCCTGCGGGTGGGACTAATGAAAAACTGTTTTTT. Its protein product is CASSPAGGTNEKLFF.